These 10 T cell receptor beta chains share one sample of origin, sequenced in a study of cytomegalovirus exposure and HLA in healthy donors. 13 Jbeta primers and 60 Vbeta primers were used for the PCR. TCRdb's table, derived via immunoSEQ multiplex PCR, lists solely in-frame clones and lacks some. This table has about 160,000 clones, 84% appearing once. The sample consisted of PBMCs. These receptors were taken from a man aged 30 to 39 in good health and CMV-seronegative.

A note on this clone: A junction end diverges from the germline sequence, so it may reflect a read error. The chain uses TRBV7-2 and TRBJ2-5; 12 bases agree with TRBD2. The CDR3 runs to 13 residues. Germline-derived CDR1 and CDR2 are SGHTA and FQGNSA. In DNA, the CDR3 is TGTGCCAGCAGCTTAGGATCTAGCGGGAGGGTAAACTTC. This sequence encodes CASSLGSSGRVNF.

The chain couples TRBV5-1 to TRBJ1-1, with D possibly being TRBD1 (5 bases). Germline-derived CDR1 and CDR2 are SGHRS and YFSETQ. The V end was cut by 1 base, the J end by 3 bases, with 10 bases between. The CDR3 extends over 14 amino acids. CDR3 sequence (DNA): TGCGCCAGCAGCTTGCAGGGTCTGGACACTGAAGCTTTCTTT. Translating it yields CASSLQGLDTEAFF.

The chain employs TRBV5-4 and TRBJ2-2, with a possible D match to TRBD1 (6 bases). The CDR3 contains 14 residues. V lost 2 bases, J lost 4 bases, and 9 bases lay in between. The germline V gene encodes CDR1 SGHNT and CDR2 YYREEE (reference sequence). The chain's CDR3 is CASSFQGTTGELFF. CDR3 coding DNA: TGTGCCAGCAGCTTCCAGGGGACCACCGGGGAGCTGTTTTTT.

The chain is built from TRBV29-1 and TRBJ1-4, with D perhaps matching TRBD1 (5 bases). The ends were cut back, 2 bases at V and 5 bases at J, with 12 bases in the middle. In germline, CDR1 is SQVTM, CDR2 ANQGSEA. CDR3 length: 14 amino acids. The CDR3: CSVELSGINEKLFF. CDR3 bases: TGCAGCGTTGAATTGTCAGGGATAAATGAAAAACTGTTTTTT.

The chain's CDR3 is CASSGRQGSQETQYF. DNA for the CDR3: TGCGCCAGCAGTGGACGACAGGGGAGCCAAGAGACCCAGTACTTC. The V and J genes are TRBV5-1 and TRBJ2-5; TRBD1 agrees at 8 bases. This CDR3 is built from 15 residues. J gave up 1 base and V 5 bases, and 7 bases lay outside the gene matches. CDR1 and CDR2 (germline): SGHRS, YFSETQ.

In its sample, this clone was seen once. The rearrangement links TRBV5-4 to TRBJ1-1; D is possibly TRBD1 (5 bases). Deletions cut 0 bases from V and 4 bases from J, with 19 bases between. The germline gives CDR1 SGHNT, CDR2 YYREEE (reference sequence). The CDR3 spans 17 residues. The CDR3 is CASSLGGARVGITEAFF. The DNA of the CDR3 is TGTGCCAGCAGCTTGGGTGGTGCCAGGGTGGGAATCACTGAAGCTTTCTTT.

CDR3 loop: CASMSRGGPGELFF. The CDR3 DNA follows: TGTGCCAGCATGTCCAGGGGCGGCCCCGGGGAGCTGTTTTTT. The rearrangement uses TRBV6-6 and TRBJ2-2, with D possibly being TRBD1 (6 bases). The CDR3 is 14 residues long. Per the germline V gene, CDR1 is MNHNY and CDR2 is SVGAGI (reference sequence). Trimming shortened V by 7 bases and J by 6 bases, and 15 bases separated the two germline ends.

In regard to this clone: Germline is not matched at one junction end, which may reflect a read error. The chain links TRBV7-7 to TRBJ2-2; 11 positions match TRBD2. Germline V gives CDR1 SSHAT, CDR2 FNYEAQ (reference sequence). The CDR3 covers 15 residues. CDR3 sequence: CASRLAGQGAGELFF. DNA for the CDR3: TGTGCTAGCAGACTAGCGGGGCAGGGTGCCGGGGAGCTGTTTTTT. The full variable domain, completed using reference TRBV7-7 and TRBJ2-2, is GAGVSQSPRYKVTKRGQDVTLRCDPISSHATLYWYQQALGQGPEFLTYFNYEAQPDKSGLPSDRFSAERPEGSISTLTIQRTEQRDSAMYRCASRLAGQGAGELFFGEGSRLTVL.

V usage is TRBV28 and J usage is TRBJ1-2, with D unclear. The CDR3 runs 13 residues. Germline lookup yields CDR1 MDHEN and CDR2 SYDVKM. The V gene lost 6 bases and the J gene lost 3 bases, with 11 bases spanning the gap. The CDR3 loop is CASSTGSHYGYTF. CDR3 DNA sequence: TGTGCCAGCAGCACCGGGTCCCACTATGGCTACACCTTC.

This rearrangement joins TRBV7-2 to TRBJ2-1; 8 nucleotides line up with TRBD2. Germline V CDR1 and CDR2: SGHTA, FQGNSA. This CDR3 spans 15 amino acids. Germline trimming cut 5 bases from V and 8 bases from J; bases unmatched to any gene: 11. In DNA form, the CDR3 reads TGTGCCAGCAGCCCACGCTCGGGGGGGGTCCATGAGCAGTTCTTC. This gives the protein CASSPRSGGVHEQFF.